The 9 T cell receptor beta chains given below trace back to one sample, sequenced in a study of OX40 agonist ivuxolimab in advanced cancers. TCRdb's table, derived via immunoSEQ multiplex PCR, lists solely in-frame clones and lacks some. Here the sample spans about 120,000 clones, 75% to 90% being singletons. The sample was CD4+ or CD8+ T cells sorted from blood, taken in a trial of the OX40 agonist ivuxolimab. The receptors were gathered from an adult with an advanced solid tumor such as melanoma, head and neck, liver or kidney cancer.

The rearrangement uses TRBV11-2 and TRBJ2-3; 9 bases fit TRBD2. The V gene end was trimmed by 5 bases and the J gene end by 6 bases; junction bases not matched to a gene: 12. Germline V CDR1 and CDR2: SGHAT, FQNNGV. The CDR3 is made up of 16 amino acids. The CDR3 sequence is CASSPRGQRGVDTQYF. CDR3 nucleotides: TGTGCCAGCAGCCCAAGGGGCCAGCGGGGGGTGGATACGCAGTATTTT.

The gene calls are TRBV19 and TRBJ1-6; TRBD1 matches at 8 bases. Unmatched junction bases numbered 9, after V lost 7 bases and J lost 7 bases. CDR1 is LNHDA and CDR2 is SQIVND in the germline V gene (reference sequence). This CDR3 contains 15 residues. The CDR3: CASKDRVFENSPLHF. CDR3 nucleotides: TGTGCCAGTAAGGACAGGGTATTCGAAAATTCACCCCTCCACTTT.

The rearrangement joins TRBV10-1 to TRBJ2-7; 8 positions match TRBD2. J gave up 3 bases and V 0 bases, and 7 bases lay outside the gene matches. The CDR3 loop spans 16 amino acids. Germline-derived CDR1 and CDR2 are WNHNN and SYGVQD (reference sequence). The CDR3, as DNA: TGCGCCAGCAGTGAGTCAGGCGGGGGGCAAAACTACGAGCAGTACTTC. Protein product: CASSESGGGQNYEQYF.

The chain uses TRBV15 and TRBJ1-5; weak D call: TRBD1 (6 bases). The V end was cut by 4 bases, the J end by 0 bases, with 13 bases between. From germline, CDR1 is LNHNV and CDR2 YYDKDF (reference sequence). The CDR3 contains 16 residues. The CDR3 DNA reads as TGTGCCACCAGCAAAAAATGGACAGTTAGCAATCAGCCCCAGCATTTT. This gives the protein CATSKKWTVSNQPQHF. Complete variable domain (other parts from reference TRBV15 and TRBJ1-5): DAMVIQNPRYQVTQFGKPVTLSCSQTLNHNVMYWYQQKSSQAPKLLFHYYDKDFNNEADTPDNFQSRRPNTSFCFLDIRSPGLGDTAMYLCATSKKWTVSNQPQHFGDGTRLSIL.

The chain employs TRBV19 and TRBJ2-1; 15 nucleotides line up with TRBD2. V dropped 7 bases and J dropped 1; count of bases not matched to a gene: 5. Germline lookup yields CDR1 LNHDA and CDR2 SQIVND (reference sequence). The CDR3 is 17 residues long. CDR3 protein: CASMGTSGGSSYNEQFF. The CDR3, as DNA: TGTGCCAGTATGGGGACTAGCGGGGGGTCTTCCTACAATGAGCAGTTCTTC.

This chain uses TRBV2 with TRBJ2-3; D gene uncertain. Trimming took off 8 bases at V and 2 bases at J, with 11 bases between the two ends. The CDR3 runs to 13 residues. Germline loops: CDR1 SNHLY, CDR2 FYNNEI. The CDR3 protein is CASRLATTDTQYF. In DNA, the CDR3 is TGTGCCAGCCGACTTGCTACCACAGATACGCAGTATTTT.

The chain employs TRBV11-3 and TRBJ1-3, with TRBD1 as a possible D gene (5 bases). There are 17 residues in the CDR3. The V end was cut by 4 bases, the J end by 0 bases, with 16 bases between. Germline CDR1 reads SGHNT; CDR2 reads YENEEA. The CDR3: CASSSGTGSPSGNTIYF. The CDR3 DNA follows: TGTGCCAGCAGCTCCGGGACGGGATCACCCTCTGGAAACACCATATATTTT.

V usage is TRBV18 and J usage is TRBJ2-7, with 8 bases that match TRBD1. Germline V gene lookup returns CDR1 KGHSH and CDR2 LQKENI. The CDR3 is made up of 17 amino acids. V was pared by 5 bases and J by 4 bases, with 16 bases of the junction left unmatched. Here the CDR3 reads CASSFSITRTGSYEQYF. The CDR3 region has the DNA TGTGCCAGCTCATTCTCTATTACGAGGACAGGGTCGTACGAGCAGTACTTC.

CDR3: CASTLDTNSPLHF. CDR3 coding DNA: TGTGCCAGCACCCTGGACACTAATTCACCCCTCCACTTT. The gene calls are TRBV28 and TRBJ1-6; possible D gene TRBD1, 5 bases. Germline V lookup: CDR1 MDHEN, CDR2 SYDVKM. Trimming cost V 7 bases and J 6 bases, with 10 bases left between them. The CDR3 loop spans 13 amino acids.